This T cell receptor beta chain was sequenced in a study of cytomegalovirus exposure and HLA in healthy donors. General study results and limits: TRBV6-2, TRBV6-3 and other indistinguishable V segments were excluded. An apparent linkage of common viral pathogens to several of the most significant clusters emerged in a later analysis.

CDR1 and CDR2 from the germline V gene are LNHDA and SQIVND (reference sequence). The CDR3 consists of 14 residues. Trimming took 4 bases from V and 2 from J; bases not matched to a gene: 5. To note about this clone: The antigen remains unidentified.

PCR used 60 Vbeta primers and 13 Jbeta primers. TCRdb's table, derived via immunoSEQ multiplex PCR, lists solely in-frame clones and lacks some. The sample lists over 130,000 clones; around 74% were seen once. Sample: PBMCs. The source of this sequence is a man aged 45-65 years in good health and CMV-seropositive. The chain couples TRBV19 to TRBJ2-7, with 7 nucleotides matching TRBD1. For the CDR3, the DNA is TGTGCCAGTAGTAATCGGGACAGAGCCTACGAGCAGTACTTC. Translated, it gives CASSNRDRAYEQYF. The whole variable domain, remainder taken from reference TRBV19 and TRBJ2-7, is DGGITQSPKYLFRKEGQNVTLSCEQNLNHDAMYWYRQDPGQGLRLIYYSQIVNDFQKGDIAEGYSVSREKKESFPLTVTSAQKNPTAFYLCASSNRDRAYEQYFGPGTRLTVT.